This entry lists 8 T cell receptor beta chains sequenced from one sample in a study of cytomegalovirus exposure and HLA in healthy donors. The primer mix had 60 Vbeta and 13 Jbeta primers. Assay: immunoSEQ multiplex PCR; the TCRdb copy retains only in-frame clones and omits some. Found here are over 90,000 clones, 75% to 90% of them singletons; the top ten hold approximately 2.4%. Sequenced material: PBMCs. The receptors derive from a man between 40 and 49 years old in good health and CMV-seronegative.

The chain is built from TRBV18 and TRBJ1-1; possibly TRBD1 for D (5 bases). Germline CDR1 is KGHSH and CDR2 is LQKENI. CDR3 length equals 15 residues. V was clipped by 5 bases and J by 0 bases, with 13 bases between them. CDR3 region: CASSFDRGLNTEAFF. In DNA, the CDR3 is TGTGCCAGCTCATTTGATAGGGGTTTGAACACTGAAGCTTTCTTT. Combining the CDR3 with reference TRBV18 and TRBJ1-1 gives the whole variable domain NAGVMQNPRHLVRRRGQEARLRCSPMKGHSHVYWYRQLPEEGLKFMVYLQKENIIDESGMPKERFSAEFPKEGPSILRIQQVVRGDSAAYFCASSFDRGLNTEAFFGQGTRLTVV.

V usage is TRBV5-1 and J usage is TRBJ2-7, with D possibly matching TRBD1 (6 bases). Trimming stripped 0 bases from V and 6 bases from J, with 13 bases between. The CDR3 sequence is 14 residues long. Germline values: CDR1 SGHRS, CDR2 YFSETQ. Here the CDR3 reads CASSLGQETGEQYF. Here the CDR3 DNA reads TGCGCCAGCAGCTTGGGACAGGAAACAGGCGAGCAGTACTTC.

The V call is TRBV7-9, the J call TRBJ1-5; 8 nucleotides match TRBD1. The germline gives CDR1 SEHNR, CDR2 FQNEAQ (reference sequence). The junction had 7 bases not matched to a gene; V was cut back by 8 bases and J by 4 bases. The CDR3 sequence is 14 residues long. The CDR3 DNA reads TGTGCCAGCGGCCGACAGGGGAATAATCAGCCCCAGCATTTT. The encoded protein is CASGRQGNNQPQHF.

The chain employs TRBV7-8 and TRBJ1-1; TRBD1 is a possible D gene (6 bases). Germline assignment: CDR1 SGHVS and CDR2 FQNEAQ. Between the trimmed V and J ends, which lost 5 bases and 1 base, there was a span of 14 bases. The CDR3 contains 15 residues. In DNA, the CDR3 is TGTGCCAGCAGCCCGCACAGGGTGACGAACACTGAAGCTTTCTTT. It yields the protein CASSPHRVTNTEAFF.

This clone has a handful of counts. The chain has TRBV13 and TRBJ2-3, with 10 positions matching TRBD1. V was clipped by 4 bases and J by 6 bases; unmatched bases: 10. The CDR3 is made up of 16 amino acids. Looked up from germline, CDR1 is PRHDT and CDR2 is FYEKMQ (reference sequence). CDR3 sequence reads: CASSSPTGGVEDTQYF. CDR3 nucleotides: TGTGCCAGCAGCTCCCCGACAGGGGGCGTGGAGGATACGCAGTATTTT.

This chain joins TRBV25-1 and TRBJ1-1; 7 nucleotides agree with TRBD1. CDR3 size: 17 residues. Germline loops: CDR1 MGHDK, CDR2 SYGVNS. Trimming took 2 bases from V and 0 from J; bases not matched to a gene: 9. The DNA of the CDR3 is TGTGCCAGCAGTGAAACCACCGGGACAGAGATGAACACTGAAGCTTTCTTT. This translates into CASSETTGTEMNTEAFF.

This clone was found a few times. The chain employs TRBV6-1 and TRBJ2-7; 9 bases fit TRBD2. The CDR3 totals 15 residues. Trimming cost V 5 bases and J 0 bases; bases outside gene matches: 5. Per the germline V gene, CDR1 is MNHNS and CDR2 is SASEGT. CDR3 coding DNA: TGTGCCAGCAGTAGACTAGCGGAGAGCTCCTACGAGCAGTACTTC. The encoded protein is CASSRLAESSYEQYF.

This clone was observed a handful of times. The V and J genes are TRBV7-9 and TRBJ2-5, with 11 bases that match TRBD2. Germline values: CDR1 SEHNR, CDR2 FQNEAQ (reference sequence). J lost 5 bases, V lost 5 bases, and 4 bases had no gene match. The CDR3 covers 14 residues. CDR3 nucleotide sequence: TGTGCCAGCAGCCATAGCGGGGGGGCCGAGACCCAGTACTTC. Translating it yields CASSHSGGAETQYF.